This TCR beta chain was identified during a study of CD8+ T cells in alopecia areata. Overall study results and limits: Higher clonality than in normal scalp was seen in lesional scalp, especially alopecia totalis/universalis.

The germline gives CDR1 LNHDA, CDR2 SQIVND (reference sequence). The CDR3 length is 13 residues. With 3 bases removed from V and 6 bases from J, the gap between germline ends came to 8 bases. Regarding this clone: Its antigen is unknown.

The sequencing template was cDNA reverse transcribed from extracted RNA. Some clones are missing from TCRdb's copy, which holds only in-frame ones; the method was immunoSEQ multiplex PCR. The sample lists under 40,000 clones; around half were seen once. It was for about five patients that CD4+ cells were sorted into CD25+CD127- cells. Those with alopecia areata gave lesional scalp punch biopsies and peripheral blood. Sorted populations comprised CD4+ and CD8+ T cells obtained from PBMCs. Sequenced sample: CD4+ Tregs sorted from blood. This clonotype was obtained from a human donor with alopecia areata. The chain carries TRBV19 and TRBJ2-2; D unclear. The CDR3: CASSMLGPGELFF. DNA for the CDR3: TGTGCCAGTAGTATGCTGGGCCCCGGGGAGCTGTTTTTT.